The 26 T cell receptor beta chains listed next were all sequenced from one sample in a study of blood T cell repertoires in COVID-19. The protocol was immunoSEQ multiplex PCR, while the TCRdb copy is restricted to in-frame clones and leaves out a portion. Of 200,000 to 300,000 clones in the sample, more than 70% were seen once. The sequenced sample consisted of peripheral blood. These receptors all stem from a woman aged 50 to 60 with acute or convalescent COVID-19.

The chain joins TRBV28 to TRBJ2-1; TRBD1 aligns across 11 bases. Germline CDR1 and CDR2: MDHEN and SYDVKM. The CDR3 extends over 15 amino acids. Trimming at V came to 3 bases and at J to 7 bases, leaving 5 bases not matched to a gene. As DNA, the CDR3 is TGTGCCAGCAGTTTGGGGACAGGGGGAGGGAATGAGCAGTTCTTC. It encodes CASSLGTGGGNEQFF.

This sequence joins TRBV18 and TRBJ1-1; D is unresolved. In germline, CDR1 is KGHSH, CDR2 LQKENI. The CDR3 covers 16 residues. Trimming removed 3 bases from V and 0 bases from J, with 14 bases in between. The CDR3 nucleotides read TGTGCCAGCTCACCGAACAGCTTGATCATGAACACTGAAGCTTTCTTT. Protein product: CASSPNSLIMNTEAFF.

In nucleotides, the CDR3 is TGTGCCAGCAGGTACAGGGGCCCCAATCAGCCCCAGCATTTT. Translated: CASRYRGPNQPQHF. The chain is built from TRBV2 and TRBJ1-5; 7 nucleotides align to TRBD1. CDR1 SNHLY and CDR2 FYNNEI come from the germline V gene. The CDR3 consists of 14 residues. J gave up 3 bases and V 6 bases, and 5 bases lay outside the gene matches.

The chain combines TRBV28 with TRBJ1-1; possible D gene TRBD1, 6 bases. The CDR3 covers 14 residues. Trimming pared 4 bases from V and 5 bases from J, leaving 14 bases between. The germline V gene has CDR1 MDHEN and CDR2 SYDVKM. CDR3 in amino acids: CASSYQGSETEAFF. The DNA for the CDR3 is TGTGCCAGCAGTTATCAGGGGAGCGAGACTGAAGCTTTCTTT.

The gene calls are TRBV7-2 and TRBJ2-3, with D possibly TRBD2 on 6 matching bases. This CDR3 contains 14 residues. Germline V gene lookup returns CDR1 SGHTA and CDR2 FQGNSA. Trimming shortened V by 2 bases and J by 3 bases, and 9 bases separated the two germline ends. The CDR3 DNA is TGTGCCAGCAGCTTAAGGCGGGATACAGATACGCAGTATTTT. It codes for CASSLRRDTDTQYF.

This chain uses TRBV4-2 with TRBJ2-7; 8 bases line up with TRBD2. After removal of 0 bases from V and 3 bases from J, the junction contained 7 bases not matched to a gene. Germline-derived CDR1 and CDR2 are LGHNA and YNFKEQ. The CDR3 extends over 16 amino acids. CDR3 region: CASSQDLSGRYYEQYF. The DNA for the CDR3 is TGTGCCAGCAGCCAAGATCTCAGCGGGAGATACTACGAGCAGTACTTC.

This chain joins TRBV28 and TRBJ1-5; no clear D gene. The V and J ends lost 6 bases and 2 bases respectively, with 17 bases between them. CDR3 size: 16 residues. The germline CDR1 and CDR2 sequences are MDHEN and SYDVKM. CDR3 sequence reads: CASSSPSDGGNQPQHF. The DNA for the CDR3 is TGTGCCAGCAGCTCCCCATCCGACGGGGGCAATCAGCCCCAGCATTTT.

This clone was observed once. This sequence joins TRBV7-2 and TRBJ2-7, with TRBD2 matching 15 bases. Trimming removed 5 bases from V and 6 bases from J; junction bases left unmatched: 8. This CDR3 spans 16 amino acids. Germline CDR1 and CDR2: SGHTA and FQGNSA. CDR3 sequence (DNA): TGTGCCAGCAGCCGTCAGGGACTAGCGGGAGGAGGCGAGCAGTACTTC. Translation gives CASSRQGLAGGGEQYF.

The chain couples TRBV18 to TRBJ2-7, with 12 bases that match TRBD2. The V gene end was trimmed by 3 bases and the J gene end by 4 bases; junction bases not matched to a gene: 1. Per the germline V gene, CDR1 is KGHSH and CDR2 is LQKENI. The CDR3 extends over 14 amino acids. CDR3 sequence: CASSPTSGSYEQYF. The DNA for the CDR3 is TGTGCCAGCTCACCGACTAGCGGGAGTTACGAGCAGTACTTC.

The chain recombines TRBV25-1 with TRBJ1-5, with 7 bases lining up with TRBD1. The germline V gene has CDR1 MGHDK and CDR2 SYGVNS. V lost 4 bases to trimming and J lost 3 bases; unmatched junction nucleotides: 6. The CDR3 extends over 15 amino acids. CDR3 DNA sequence: TGTGCCAGCAGTGGAGGGGGACAGTTCAATCAGCCCCAGCATTTT. The encoded protein is CASSGGGQFNQPQHF. The complete variable domain, with remaining parts taken from reference TRBV25-1 and TRBJ1-5, reads EADIYQTPRYLVIGTGKKITLECSQTMGHDKMYWYQQDPGMELHLIHYSYGVNSTEKGDLSSESTVSRIRTEHFPLTLESARPSHTSQYLCASSGGGQFNQPQHFGDGTRLSIL.

This clone was counted a single time. CDR3 residues: CASSDTGTGKETQYF. The CDR3 nucleotides read TGTGCCAGCAGCGACACCGGGACAGGGAAAGAGACCCAGTACTTC. J is TRBJ2-5 and V is TRBV7-3; 9 bases agree with TRBD1. The CDR3 consists of 15 residues. The germline V gene encodes CDR1 SGHTA and CDR2 FQGTGA. After removal of 5 bases from V and 3 bases from J, the junction contained 7 bases not matched to a gene. The full variable domain, with the rest looked up from reference TRBV7-3 and TRBJ2-5, is GAGVSQTPSNKVTEKGKYVELRCDPISGHTALYWYRQSLGQGPEFLIYFQGTGAADDSGLPNDRFFAVRPEGSVSTLKIQRTERGDSAVYLCASSDTGTGKETQYFGPGTRLLVL.

This CDR3 is CASRTTGYEQYF. CDR3 bases: TGTGCCAGCAGGACAACAGGGTACGAGCAGTACTTC. The V gene is TRBV6-5, the J gene TRBJ2-7; weak D call: TRBD1 (6 bases). The germline gives CDR1 MNHEY, CDR2 SVGAGI. Deletions cut 6 bases from V and 4 bases from J, with 10 bases between. The CDR3 contains 12 residues.

V and J are TRBV5-5 and TRBJ2-3, with D maybe TRBD2 (6 bases). Germline V lookup: CDR1 SGHKS, CDR2 YYEKEE (reference sequence). V was cut by 2 bases and J by 1 base, with 14 bases left in between. This CDR3 has 16 amino acids. The CDR3 loop reads CASSFFSGEGTDTQYF. The CDR3 nucleotides read TGTGCCAGCAGCTTTTTCTCGGGAGAGGGCACAGATACGCAGTATTTT.

V usage is TRBV18 and J usage is TRBJ2-1; possible D gene TRBD1, 6 bases. The germline V gene encodes CDR1 KGHSH and CDR2 LQKENI. V lost 3 bases to trimming and J lost 10 bases, with 13 bases between them. The CDR3 length is 13 residues. In nucleotides, the CDR3 is TGTGCCAGCTCACCCCAGGGGAACGGAGAGCAGTTCTTC. This gives the protein CASSPQGNGEQFF.

This clone has just one count. The chain couples TRBV7-8 to TRBJ2-1; 10 nucleotides match TRBD1. Germline V gene data show CDR1 as SGHVS and CDR2 as FQNEAQ. This CDR3 region has 16 residues. Trimming took 5 bases from V and 6 from J; bases not matched to a gene: 10. CDR3 sequence: CASSPHRDRGPNEQFF. DNA of the CDR3: TGTGCCAGCAGCCCTCACCGGGACAGGGGCCCCAATGAGCAGTTCTTC.

Worth noting for this clone: This specimen includes other DNA sequences encoding the same CDR3. This chain uses TRBV7-3 with TRBJ1-1; unclear D gene. This CDR3 is 13 amino acids long. Germline CDR1 and CDR2: SGHTA and FQGTGA. V shed 4 bases and J shed 3 bases, with 9 bases lying between them. CDR3 sequence reads: CASSSQGDTEAFF. For the CDR3, the DNA is TGTGCCAGCAGCTCCCAAGGAGACACTGAAGCTTTCTTT.

The chain employs TRBV2 and TRBJ2-1, with 11 bases aligning to TRBD2. V was pared by 6 bases and J by 8 bases, with 9 bases of the junction left unmatched. The CDR3 spans 15 residues. Per the germline V gene, CDR1 is SNHLY and CDR2 is FYNNEI. CDR3 loop: CASSTASGRRYEQFF. The CDR3, as DNA: TGTGCCAGCAGCACAGCTAGCGGGAGGCGTTATGAGCAGTTCTTC.

The gene calls are TRBV7-2 and TRBJ1-5, with 7 positions matching TRBD1. Looked up from germline, CDR1 is SGHTA and CDR2 is FQGNSA. J was trimmed by 7 bases and V by 5 bases; bases with no gene match: 8. The length of the CDR3 is 14 residues. Here the CDR3 reads CASSPRQGRQPQHF. CDR3 nucleotides: TGTGCCAGCAGCCCGAGACAGGGAAGACAGCCCCAGCATTTT.

This sequence joins TRBV27 and TRBJ1-4; 9 bases match TRBD1. This CDR3 is 15 amino acids long. V shed 5 bases and J 5 bases; nucleotides not matched to a gene: 6. Germline CDR1 and CDR2: MNHEY and SMNVEV (reference sequence). This CDR3 reads CASSELGTGNEKLFF. The DNA for the CDR3 is TGTGCCAGCAGTGAGCTGGGGACAGGGAATGAAAAACTGTTTTTT. Using reference TRBV27 and TRBJ1-4 for the parts outside the CDR3, the full variable domain is EAQVTQNPRYLITVTGKKLTVTCSQNMNHEYMSWYRQDPGLGLRQIYYSMNVEVTDKGDVPEGYKVSRKEKRNFPLILESPSPNQTSLYFCASSELGTGNEKLFFGSGTQLSVL.

This chain uses TRBV4-1 with TRBJ2-7; 10 bases are shared with TRBD1. J was trimmed by 5 bases and V by 3 bases; bases with no gene match: 4. Germline loops: CDR1 MGHRA, CDR2 YSYEKL. This CDR3 has 14 amino acids. The CDR3 DNA sequence: TGCGCCAGCAGCCAGGGACAGGGGCCTAACGAGCAGTACTTC. Amino acid sequence: CASSQGQGPNEQYF.

In nucleotides, the CDR3 is TGTGCCAGCAGCTTAGGGGGAGGCTCTGAGACCCAGTACTTC. Its protein product is CASSLGGGSETQYF. The chain recombines TRBV7-3 with TRBJ2-5, with D tentatively TRBD2 (6 bases). With 2 bases removed from V and 5 bases from J, the gap between germline ends came to 12 bases. This CDR3 spans 14 amino acids. Per the germline V gene, CDR1 is SGHTA and CDR2 is FQGTGA.

J is TRBJ1-2 and V is TRBV27; D gene unclear. Germline CDR1 MNHEY, CDR2 SMNVEV (reference sequence). This CDR3 is 13 amino acids long. V was trimmed by 0 bases and J by 6 bases, leaving 8 bases between them. The CDR3 reads CASSLSRGNGYTF. The CDR3 DNA follows: TGTGCCAGCAGTTTATCGAGAGGGAATGGCTACACCTTC.

The genes are TRBV30 and TRBJ2-3; possible D gene TRBD2, 5 bases. This CDR3 comprises 15 residues. Germline V gene data show CDR1 as GTSNPN and CDR2 as SVGIG (reference sequence). The CDR3 DNA follows: TGTGCTGGGCAAATGGGAGTTACCCGAACAGATACGCAGTATTTT. It encodes CAGQMGVTRTDTQYF. The variable domain in full, with the rest retrieved from reference TRBV30 and TRBJ2-3, is SQTIHQWPATLVQPVGSPLSLECTVEGTSNPNLYWYRQAAGRGLQLLFYSVGIGQISSEVPQNLSASRPQDRQFILSSKKLLLSDSGFYLCAGQMGVTRTDTQYFGPGTRLTVL.

This clone was detected only once. This rearrangement joins TRBV7-2 to TRBJ2-1; 8 bases align to TRBD2. This CDR3 contains 17 residues. Trimming took 4 bases from V and 4 from J; bases not matched to a gene: 12. Germline CDR1 SGHTA, CDR2 FQGNSA. The CDR3 DNA sequence: TGTGCCAGCAGCTCCATATCACTAGCGGCTAATTACAATGAGCAGTTCTTC. Its protein product is CASSSISLAANYNEQFF.

Only one count was recorded for this clone. The chain recombines TRBV7-3 with TRBJ1-2; TRBD1 agrees at 8 bases. J was trimmed by 5 bases and V by 1 base; bases with no gene match: 9. CDR1 and CDR2 (germline): SGHTA, FQGTGA. The CDR3 sequence is 16 residues long. The CDR3 spells CASSLRGTGQYYGYTF. CDR3 DNA: TGTGCCAGCAGCTTAAGAGGGACAGGACAATATTATGGCTACACCTTC. Combining the CDR3 with reference TRBV7-3 and TRBJ1-2 gives the whole variable domain GAGVSQTPSNKVTEKGKYVELRCDPISGHTALYWYRQSLGQGPEFLIYFQGTGAADDSGLPNDRFFAVRPEGSVSTLKIQRTERGDSAVYLCASSLRGTGQYYGYTFGSGTRLTVV.

This chain joins TRBV27 and TRBJ2-7, with 7 bases fitting TRBD1. This CDR3 spans 15 amino acids. CDR1 MNHEY and CDR2 SMNVEV come from the germline V gene (reference sequence). With 5 bases clipped from V and 4 bases from J, the junction kept 11 bases outside the gene matches. The CDR3 here is CASSRPGTAGYEQYF. The CDR3 region has the DNA TGTGCCAGCAGTCGACCCGGGACAGCTGGGTACGAGCAGTACTTC.